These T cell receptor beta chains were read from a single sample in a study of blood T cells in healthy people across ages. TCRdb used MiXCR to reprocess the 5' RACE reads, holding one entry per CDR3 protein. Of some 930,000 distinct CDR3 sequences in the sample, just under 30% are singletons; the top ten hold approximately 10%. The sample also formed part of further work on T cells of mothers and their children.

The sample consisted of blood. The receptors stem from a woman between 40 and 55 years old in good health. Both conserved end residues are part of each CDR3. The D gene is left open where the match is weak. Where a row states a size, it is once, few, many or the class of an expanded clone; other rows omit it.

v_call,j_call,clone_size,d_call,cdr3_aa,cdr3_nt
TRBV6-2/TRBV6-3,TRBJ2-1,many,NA,CASSRLGNEQFF,TGTGCCAGCAGTAGACTGGGCAATGAGCAGTTCTTC
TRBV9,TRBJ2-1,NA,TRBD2,CASSDTAGGLYNEQFF,TGTGCCAGCAGCGATACAGCGGGGGGGCTTTACAATGAGCAGTTCTTC
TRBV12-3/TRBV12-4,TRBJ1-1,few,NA,CASSLASIAENTGAFF,TGTGCCAGCAGTTTAGCTTCCATAGCAGAGAACACTGGAGCTTTCTTT
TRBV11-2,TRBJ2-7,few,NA,CASSIGTDLYEQYF,TGTGCCAGCAGCATCGGGACGGACCTCTACGAGCAGTACTTC
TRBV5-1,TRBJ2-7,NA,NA,CASSSGIRYEQYF,TGCGCCAGCAGCTCCGGGATCCGTTACGAGCAGTACTTC
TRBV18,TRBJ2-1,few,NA,CASSPKSPNEQFF,TGTGCCAGCTCACCTAAATCCCCCAATGAGCAGTTCTTC
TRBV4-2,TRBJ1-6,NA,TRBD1,CASSHPETGVNSPLHF,TGTGCCAGCAGCCACCCAGAGACAGGGGTTAATTCACCCCTCCACTTT
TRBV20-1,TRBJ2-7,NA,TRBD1,CSALGQGPYERYF,TGCAGTGCTCTCGGACAGGGCCCCTACGAGCGGTACTTC
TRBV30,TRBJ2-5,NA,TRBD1,CAWNLRTGEPNF,TGTGCCTGGAATCTGAGGACAGGGGAACCGAACTTC
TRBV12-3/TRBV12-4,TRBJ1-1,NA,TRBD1,CASALTRDRGGGNTEAFF,TGTGCCAGCGCATTAACTCGGGACAGGGGTGGGGGGAACACTGAAGCTTTCTTT
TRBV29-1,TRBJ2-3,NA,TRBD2,CSVESGGTDTQYF,TGCAGCGTTGAAAGCGGGGGCACAGATACGCAGTATTTT
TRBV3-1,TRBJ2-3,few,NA,CASSQEYRTSTDTQYF,TGTGCCAGCAGCCAAGAATACCGAACTAGCACAGATACGCAGTATTTT
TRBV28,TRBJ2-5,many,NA,CASGAGQETQYF,TGTGCCAGTGGGGCAGGACAAGAGACCCAGTACTTC
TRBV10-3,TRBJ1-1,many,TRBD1,CAISSGQGSNTEAFF,TGTGCCATCAGCTCCGGACAGGGCTCGAACACTGAAGCTTTCTTT
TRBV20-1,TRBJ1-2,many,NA,CSSWTGGGRNYGYTF,TGCAGCAGCTGGACGGGGGGCGGCAGAAACTATGGCTACACCTTC
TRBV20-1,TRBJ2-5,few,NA,CSAQNQETQYF,TGCAGTGCACAGAACCAAGAGACCCAGTACTTC
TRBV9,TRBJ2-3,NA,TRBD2,CASSDTSGKDTQYF,TGTGCCAGCAGCGATACTAGCGGCAAAGATACGCAGTATTTT
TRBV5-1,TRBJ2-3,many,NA,CASSLRPGSTDTQYF,TGCGCCAGCAGCTTGAGGCCAGGGAGCACAGATACGCAGTATTTT
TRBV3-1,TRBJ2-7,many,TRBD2,CASSQGTRSYEQYF,TGTGCCAGCAGCCAAGGGACTAGATCCTACGAGCAGTACTTC
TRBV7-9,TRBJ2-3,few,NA,CASSLATAHDTQYF,TGTGCCAGCAGCTTAGCGACGGCCCATGATACGCAGTATTTT
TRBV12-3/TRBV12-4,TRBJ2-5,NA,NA,CASSLLGVRETQYF,TGTGCCAGCAGTTTGTTGGGGGTCCGAGAGACCCAGTACTTC
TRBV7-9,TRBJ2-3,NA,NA,CASSLGVVDTQYF,TGTGCCAGCAGCTTAGGGGTGGTCGATACGCAGTATTTT
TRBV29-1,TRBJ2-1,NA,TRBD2,CSGFSGGADSEQFF,TGCAGCGGATTTAGCGGGGGGGCCGATAGTGAGCAGTTCTTC
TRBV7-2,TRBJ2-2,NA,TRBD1,CASSSGQNAGELFF,TGTGCCAGCAGTTCGGGACAGAACGCCGGGGAGCTGTTTTTT
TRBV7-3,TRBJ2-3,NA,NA,CASSLVTGATDTQYF,TGTGCCAGCAGCCTCGTCACTGGCGCAACAGATACGCAGTATTTT
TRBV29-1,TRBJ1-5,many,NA,CSVGDRNRPQHF,TGCAGCGTGGGTGACAGGAACCGGCCCCAGCATTTT
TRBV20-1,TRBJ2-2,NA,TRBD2,CSARGREGFNTGELFF,TGCAGTGCTAGGGGCCGGGAGGGCTTTAACACCGGGGAGCTGTTTTTT
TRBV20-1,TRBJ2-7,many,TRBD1,CSAPWTGVSYEQYF,TGCAGTGCTCCCTGGACAGGGGTCTCCTACGAGCAGTACTTC
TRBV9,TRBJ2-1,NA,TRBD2,CASSPQPGLAQNEQFF,TGTGCCAGCAGCCCTCAGCCGGGACTAGCTCAAAATGAGCAGTTCTTC
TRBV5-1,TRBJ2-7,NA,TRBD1,CASSLAGQGAPLEQYF,TGCGCCAGCAGCTTGGCCGGGCAGGGGGCCCCTCTCGAGCAGTACTTC
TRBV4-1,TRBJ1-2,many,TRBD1,CASSPDAGTGGYGYTF,TGCGCCAGCAGCCCGGATGCCGGGACAGGGGGATATGGCTACACCTTC
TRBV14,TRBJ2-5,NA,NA,CASSQFRGPYQETQYF,TGTGCCAGCAGCCAATTTCGGGGGCCGTACCAAGAGACCCAGTACTTC
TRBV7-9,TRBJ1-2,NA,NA,CASSLEDRFNYGYTF,TGTGCCAGCAGCTTAGAGGACAGATTCAACTATGGCTACACCTTC
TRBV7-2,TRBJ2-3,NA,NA,CASSSFLRTDTQYF,TGTGCCAGCAGCTCCTTCCTCCGGACAGATACGCAGTATTTT
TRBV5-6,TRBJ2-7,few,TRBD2,CASSWGGTLYEQYF,TGTGCCAGCAGCTGGGGGGGGACCCTTTACGAGCAGTACTTC
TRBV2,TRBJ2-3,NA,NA,CASSLVGGTHTQYF,TGTGCCAGCAGTCTAGTGGGGGGCACCCATACGCAGTATTTT
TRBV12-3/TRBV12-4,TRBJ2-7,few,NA,CASSTRPYEQYF,TGTGCCAGCAGTACCCGTCCCTACGAGCAGTACTTC
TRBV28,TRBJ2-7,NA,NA,CASSSYILTQTGRDEQYF,TGTGCCAGCAGCAGCTATATATTGACCCAAACAGGGAGGGACGAGCAGTACTTC
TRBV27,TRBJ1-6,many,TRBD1,CASSIAGTVNSPLHF,TGTGCCAGCAGTATTGCCGGGACAGTTAATTCACCCCTCCACTTT
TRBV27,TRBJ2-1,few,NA,CANSSNWSADEQFF,TGTGCCAACAGTTCGAACTGGTCCGCGGATGAGCAGTTCTTC
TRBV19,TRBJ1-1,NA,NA,CASSMGRTEAFF,TGTGCCAGTAGTATGGGCCGGACAGAAGCTTTCTTT
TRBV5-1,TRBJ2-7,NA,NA,CASSLPRQGEQYF,TGCGCCAGCAGCCTGCCGAGGCAGGGAGAGCAGTACTTC
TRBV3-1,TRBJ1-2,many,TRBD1,CASSQAGQGLYGYTF,TGTGCCAGCAGCCAAGCCGGACAGGGGCTCTATGGCTACACCTTC
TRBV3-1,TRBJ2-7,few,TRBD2,CASSQGIGGEQYF,TGTGCCAGCAGCCAAGGTATCGGGGGGGAGCAGTACTTC
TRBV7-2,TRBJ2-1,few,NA,CASSYYWTEVGEQFF,TGTGCCAGCAGCTACTATTGGACTGAGGTTGGTGAGCAGTTCTTC
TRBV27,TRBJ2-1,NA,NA,CASNRRGTYNEQFF,TGTGCCAGCAACCGTAGGGGGACCTACAATGAGCAGTTCTTC
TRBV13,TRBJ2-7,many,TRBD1,CASSLGQRGLPNEQYF,TGTGCCAGCAGCTTAGGCCAAAGGGGGCTCCCTAACGAGCAGTACTTC
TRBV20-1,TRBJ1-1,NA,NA,CSARGLGHRNTEAFF,TGCAGTGCTAGGGGGCTGGGTCACCGGAACACTGAAGCTTTCTTT
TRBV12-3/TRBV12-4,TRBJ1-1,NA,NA,CASSRIRGFGTEAFF,TGTGCCAGCAGTCGGATAAGGGGTTTCGGCACTGAAGCTTTCTTT
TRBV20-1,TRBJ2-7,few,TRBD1,CSARQGYSYEQYF,TGCAGTGCTCGACAGGGGTACTCCTACGAGCAGTACTTC